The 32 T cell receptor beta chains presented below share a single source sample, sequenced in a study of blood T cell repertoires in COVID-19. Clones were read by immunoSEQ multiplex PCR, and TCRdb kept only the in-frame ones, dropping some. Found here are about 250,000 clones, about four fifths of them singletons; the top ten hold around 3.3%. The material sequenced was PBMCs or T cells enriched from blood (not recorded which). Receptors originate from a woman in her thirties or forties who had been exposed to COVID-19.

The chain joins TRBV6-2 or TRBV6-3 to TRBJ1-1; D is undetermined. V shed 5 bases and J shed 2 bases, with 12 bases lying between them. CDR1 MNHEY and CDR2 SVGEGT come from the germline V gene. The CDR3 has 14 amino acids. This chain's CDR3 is CASSLQTYNTEAFF. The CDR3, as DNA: TGTGCCAGCAGTCTCCAGACTTATAACACTGAAGCTTTCTTT.

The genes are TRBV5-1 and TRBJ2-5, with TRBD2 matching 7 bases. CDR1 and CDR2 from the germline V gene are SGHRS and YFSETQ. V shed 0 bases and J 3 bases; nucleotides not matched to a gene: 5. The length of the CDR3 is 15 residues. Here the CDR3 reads CASSLVAGEEETQYF. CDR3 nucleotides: TGCGCCAGCAGCTTGGTGGCGGGGGAAGAAGAGACCCAGTACTTC.

The CDR3 reads CASSASWGETNEKLFF. The CDR3 DNA reads as TGTGCCAGCAGCGCCAGTTGGGGGGAGACTAATGAAAAACTGTTTTTT. The chain has TRBV9 and TRBJ1-4, with D possibly matching TRBD1 (5 bases). Trimming removed 3 bases at V and 2 bases at J, with 14 bases between. Per the germline V gene, CDR1 is SGDLS and CDR2 is YYNGEE. This CDR3 has 16 amino acids.

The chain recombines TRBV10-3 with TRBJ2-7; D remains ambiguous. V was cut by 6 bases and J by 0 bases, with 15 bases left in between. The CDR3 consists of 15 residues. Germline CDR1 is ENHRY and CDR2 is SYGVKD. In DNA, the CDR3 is TGTGCCATCAGCAGGCTCAAAACCAGCTCCTACGAGCAGTACTTC. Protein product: CAISRLKTSSYEQYF.

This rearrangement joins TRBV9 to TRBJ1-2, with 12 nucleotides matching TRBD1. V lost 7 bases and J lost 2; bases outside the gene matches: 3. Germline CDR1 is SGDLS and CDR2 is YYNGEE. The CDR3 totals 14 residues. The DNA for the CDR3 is TGTGCCAGCGGGACAGGGGGCTTGAACTATGGCTACACCTTC. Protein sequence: CASGTGGLNYGYTF.

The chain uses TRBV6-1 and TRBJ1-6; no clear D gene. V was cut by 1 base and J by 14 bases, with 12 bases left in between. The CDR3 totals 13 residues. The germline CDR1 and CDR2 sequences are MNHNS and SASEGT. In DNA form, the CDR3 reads TGTGCCAGCAGTGAAGGCGACCTCGGGGCCCTCCACTTT. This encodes CASSEGDLGALHF.

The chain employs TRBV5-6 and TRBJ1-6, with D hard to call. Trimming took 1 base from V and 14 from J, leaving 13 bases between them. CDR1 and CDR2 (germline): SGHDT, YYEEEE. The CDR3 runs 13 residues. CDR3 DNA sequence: TGTGCCAGCAGCTTGTCGGCAGATGGAGCCCTCCACTTT. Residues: CASSLSADGALHF.

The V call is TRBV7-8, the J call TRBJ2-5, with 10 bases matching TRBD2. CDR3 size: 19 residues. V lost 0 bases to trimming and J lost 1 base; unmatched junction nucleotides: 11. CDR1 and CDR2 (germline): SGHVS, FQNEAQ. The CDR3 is CASSLAVFGAGGIQETQYF. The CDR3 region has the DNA TGTGCCAGCAGCTTAGCGGTATTCGGAGCGGGGGGGATCCAAGAGACCCAGTACTTC.

Here the CDR3 DNA reads TGCGCCAGCAGCCAAGATAGGGGCCTAGCGGGGGCCTCAACGGACACCGGGGAGCTGTTTTTT. It translates to CASSQDRGLAGASTDTGELFF. The chain recombines TRBV4-1 with TRBJ2-2; TRBD2 matches at 10 bases. CDR3 length: 21 amino acids. Germline V CDR1 and CDR2: MGHRA, YSYEKL. V shed 0 bases and J 3 bases; nucleotides not matched to a gene: 16.

The CDR3 coding sequence is TGCGCCAGCAGCCCCCCTTCCGGGGGGGTCACCGGGGAGCTGTTTTTT. Protein: CASSPPSGGVTGELFF. The V gene is TRBV4-1, the J gene TRBJ2-2; TRBD2 agrees at 8 bases. Looked up from germline, CDR1 is MGHRA and CDR2 is YSYEKL. After removal of 4 bases from V and 4 bases from J, the junction contained 8 bases not matched to a gene. This CDR3 region has 16 residues.

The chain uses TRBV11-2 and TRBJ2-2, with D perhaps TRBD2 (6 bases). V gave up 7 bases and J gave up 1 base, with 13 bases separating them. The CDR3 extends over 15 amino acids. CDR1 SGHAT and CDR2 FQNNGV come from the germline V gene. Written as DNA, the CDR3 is TGTGCCAGCACGCCCATGGGGGGGAACACCGGGGAGCTGTTTTTT. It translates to CASTPMGGNTGELFF.

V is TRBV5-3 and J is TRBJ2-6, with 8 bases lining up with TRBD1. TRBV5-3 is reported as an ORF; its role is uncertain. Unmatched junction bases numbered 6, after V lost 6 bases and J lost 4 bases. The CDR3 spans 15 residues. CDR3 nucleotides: TGTGCCAGAACCAGGGGGCCTGTGGGGGCCAACGTCCTGACTTTC. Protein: CARTRGPVGANVLTF.

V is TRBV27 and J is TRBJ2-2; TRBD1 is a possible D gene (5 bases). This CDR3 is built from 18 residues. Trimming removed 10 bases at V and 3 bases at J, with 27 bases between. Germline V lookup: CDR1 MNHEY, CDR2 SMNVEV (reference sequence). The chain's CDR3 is CANIYPPLDSHYTGELFF. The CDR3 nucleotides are TGTGCCAATATTTACCCTCCTCTCGACAGTCATTACACCGGGGAGCTGTTTTTT.

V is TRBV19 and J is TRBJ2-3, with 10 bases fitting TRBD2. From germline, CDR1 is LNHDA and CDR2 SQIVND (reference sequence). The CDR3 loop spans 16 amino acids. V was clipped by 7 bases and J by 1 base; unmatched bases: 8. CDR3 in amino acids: CASTVSGGARTDTQYF. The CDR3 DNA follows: TGTGCCAGTACCGTGAGCGGGGGGGCCCGCACAGATACGCAGTATTTT.

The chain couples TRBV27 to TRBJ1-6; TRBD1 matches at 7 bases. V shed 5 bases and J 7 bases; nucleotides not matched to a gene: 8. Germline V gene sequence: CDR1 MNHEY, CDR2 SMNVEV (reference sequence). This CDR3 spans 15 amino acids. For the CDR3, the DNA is TGTGCCAGCAGTCTTACCGGGACAGAAAATTCACCCCTCCACTTT. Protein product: CASSLTGTENSPLHF.

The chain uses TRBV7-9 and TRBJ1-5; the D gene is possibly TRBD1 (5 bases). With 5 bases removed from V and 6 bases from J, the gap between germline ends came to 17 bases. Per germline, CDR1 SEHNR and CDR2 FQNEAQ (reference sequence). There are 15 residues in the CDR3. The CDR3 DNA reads TGTGCCAGCAGCCCCGGGGGGGGAGCGGGTCAGCCCCAGCATTTT. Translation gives CASSPGGGAGQPQHF.

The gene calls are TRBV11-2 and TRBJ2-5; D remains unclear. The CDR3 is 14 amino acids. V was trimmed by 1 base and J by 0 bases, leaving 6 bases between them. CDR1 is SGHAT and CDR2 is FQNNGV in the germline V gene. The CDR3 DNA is TGTGCCAGCAGCTTAGGTCTATACCAAGAGACCCAGTACTTC. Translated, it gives CASSLGLYQETQYF.

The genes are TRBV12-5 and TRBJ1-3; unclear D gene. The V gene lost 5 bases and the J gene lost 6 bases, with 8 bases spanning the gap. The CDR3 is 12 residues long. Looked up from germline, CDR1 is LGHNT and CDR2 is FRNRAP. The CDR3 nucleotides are TGTGCTAGTGGTGTCCAGTTAAACACCATATATTTT. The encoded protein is CASGVQLNTIYF.

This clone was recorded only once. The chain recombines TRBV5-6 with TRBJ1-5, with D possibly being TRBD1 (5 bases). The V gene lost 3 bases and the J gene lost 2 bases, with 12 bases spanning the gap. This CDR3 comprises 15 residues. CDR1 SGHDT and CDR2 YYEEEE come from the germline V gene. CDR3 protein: CASSSLRAGNQPQHF. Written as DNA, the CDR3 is TGTGCCAGCAGCTCCCTCAGGGCTGGCAATCAGCCCCAGCATTTT.

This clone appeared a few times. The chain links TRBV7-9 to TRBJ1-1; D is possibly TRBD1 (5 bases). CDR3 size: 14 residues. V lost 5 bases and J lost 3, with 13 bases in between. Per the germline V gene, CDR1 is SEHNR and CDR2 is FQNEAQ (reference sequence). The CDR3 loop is CASSQTGGDTEAFF. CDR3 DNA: TGTGCCAGCAGCCAGACTGGAGGGGACACTGAAGCTTTCTTT.

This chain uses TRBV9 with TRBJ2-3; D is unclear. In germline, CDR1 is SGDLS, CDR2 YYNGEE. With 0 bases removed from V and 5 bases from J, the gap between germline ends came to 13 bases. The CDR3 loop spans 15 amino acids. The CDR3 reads CASSVGAPVGDTQYF. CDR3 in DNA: TGTGCCAGCAGCGTAGGGGCTCCTGTAGGAGATACGCAGTATTTT. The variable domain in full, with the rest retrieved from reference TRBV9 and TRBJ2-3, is DSGVTQTPKHLITATGQRVTLRCSPRSGDLSVYWYQQSLDQGLQFLIQYYNGEERAKGNILERFSAQQFPDLHSELNLSSLELGDSALYFCASSVGAPVGDTQYFGPGTRLTVL.

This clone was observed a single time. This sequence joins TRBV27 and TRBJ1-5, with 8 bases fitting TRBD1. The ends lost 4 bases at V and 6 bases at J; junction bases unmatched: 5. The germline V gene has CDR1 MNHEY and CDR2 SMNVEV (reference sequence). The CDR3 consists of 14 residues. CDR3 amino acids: CASSSDRGGQPQHF. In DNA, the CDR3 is TGTGCCAGCAGTTCTGACAGGGGTGGTCAGCCCCAGCATTTT.

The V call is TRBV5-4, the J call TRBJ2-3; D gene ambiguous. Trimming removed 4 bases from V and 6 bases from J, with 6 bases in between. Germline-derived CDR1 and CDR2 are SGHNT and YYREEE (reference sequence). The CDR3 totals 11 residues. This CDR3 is CASSLEDTQYF. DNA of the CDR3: TGTGCCAGCAGCCTCGAGGATACGCAGTATTTT.

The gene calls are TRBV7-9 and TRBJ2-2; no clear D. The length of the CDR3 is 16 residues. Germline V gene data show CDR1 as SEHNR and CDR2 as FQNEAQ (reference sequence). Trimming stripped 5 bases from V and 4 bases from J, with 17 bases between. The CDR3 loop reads CASSIDEVLVTGELFF. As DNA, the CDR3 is TGTGCCAGCAGCATCGATGAGGTGCTGGTCACCGGGGAGCTGTTTTTT.

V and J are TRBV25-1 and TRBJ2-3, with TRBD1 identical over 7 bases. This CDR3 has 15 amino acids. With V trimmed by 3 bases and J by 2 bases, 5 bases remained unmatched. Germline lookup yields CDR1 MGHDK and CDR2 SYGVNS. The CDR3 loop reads CASSETGPVTDTQYF. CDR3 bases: TGTGCCAGCAGTGAGACAGGGCCAGTCACAGATACGCAGTATTTT.

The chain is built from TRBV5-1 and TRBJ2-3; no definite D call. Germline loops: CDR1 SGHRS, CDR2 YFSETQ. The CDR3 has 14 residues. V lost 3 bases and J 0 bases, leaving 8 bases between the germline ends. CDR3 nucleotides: TGCGCCAGCAGCTCCCTTCCTAGCACAGATACGCAGTATTTT. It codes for CASSSLPSTDTQYF.

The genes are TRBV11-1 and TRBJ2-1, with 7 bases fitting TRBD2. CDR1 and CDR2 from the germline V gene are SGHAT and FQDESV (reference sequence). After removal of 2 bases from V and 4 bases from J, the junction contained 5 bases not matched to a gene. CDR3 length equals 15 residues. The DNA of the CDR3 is TGTGCCAGCAGCTTATTCGGGGGGTCGTACAATGAGCAGTTCTTC. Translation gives CASSLFGGSYNEQFF.

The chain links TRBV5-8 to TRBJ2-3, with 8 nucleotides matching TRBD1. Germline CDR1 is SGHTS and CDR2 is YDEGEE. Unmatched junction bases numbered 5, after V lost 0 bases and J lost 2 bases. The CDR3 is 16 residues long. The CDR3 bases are TGTGCCAGCAGCTTGGGTTCCAGGGGGCTCACAGATACGCAGTATTTT. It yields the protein CASSLGSRGLTDTQYF.

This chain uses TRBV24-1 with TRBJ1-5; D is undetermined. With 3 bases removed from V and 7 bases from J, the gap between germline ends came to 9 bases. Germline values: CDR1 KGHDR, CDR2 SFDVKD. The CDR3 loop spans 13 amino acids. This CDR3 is CATSDRGMQPQHF. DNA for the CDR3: TGTGCCACCAGTGATCGAGGGATGCAGCCCCAGCATTTT.

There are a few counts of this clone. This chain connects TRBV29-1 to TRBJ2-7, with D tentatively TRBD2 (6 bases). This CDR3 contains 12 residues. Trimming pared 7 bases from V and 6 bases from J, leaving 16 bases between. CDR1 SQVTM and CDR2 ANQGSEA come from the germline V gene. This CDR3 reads CSAMTSSIEQYF. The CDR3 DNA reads TGCAGCGCCATGACTAGTTCTATCGAGCAGTACTTC.

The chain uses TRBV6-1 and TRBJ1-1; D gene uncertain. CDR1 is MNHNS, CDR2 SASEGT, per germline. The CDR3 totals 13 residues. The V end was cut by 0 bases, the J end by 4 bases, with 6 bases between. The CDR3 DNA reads TGTGCCAGCAGTGAAGCGGGGAGCACTGAAGCTTTCTTT. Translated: CASSEAGSTEAFF.

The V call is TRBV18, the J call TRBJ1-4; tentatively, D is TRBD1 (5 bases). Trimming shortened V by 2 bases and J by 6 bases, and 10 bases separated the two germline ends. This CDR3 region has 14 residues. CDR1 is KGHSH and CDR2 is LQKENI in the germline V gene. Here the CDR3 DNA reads TGTGCCAGCTCACCAGGGGGACTTTATGAAAAACTGTTTTTT. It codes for CASSPGGLYEKLFF.